One and the same sample provided the 27 T cell receptor beta chains below, sequenced in a study of technical replicates of blood from several donors. Method: immunoSEQ multiplex PCR; TCRdb's copy keeps in-frame clones and lacks some. This table holds tens of thousands of clones, about 87% found once. Sequences were obtained from PBMCs. All receptors come from a human donor in good health. Some clones in this sample may be carry-over from other donors' samples.

V gene TRBV7-8 combines with J gene TRBJ1-2; the D is unclear. V lost 0 bases and J 7 bases, leaving 12 bases between the germline ends. Germline values: CDR1 SGHVS, CDR2 FQNEAQ. The CDR3 is made up of 14 amino acids. The CDR3 coding sequence is TGTGCCAGCAGCTTAGCGATGGCAGGCCGTGGCTACACCTTC. Its protein product is CASSLAMAGRGYTF.

The J gene is TRBJ2-1, the V gene TRBV29-1; TRBD2 is a possible D gene (6 bases). This CDR3 comprises 15 residues. The V end was cut by 6 bases, the J end by 6 bases, with 21 bases between. The germline V gene has CDR1 SQVTM and CDR2 ANQGSEA. Here the CDR3 reads CSVGGTRDPPNEQFF. CDR3 bases: TGCAGCGTAGGTGGTACGCGGGATCCTCCCAATGAGCAGTTCTTC.

This clone showed up just once. The rearrangement joins TRBV4-3 to TRBJ1-5, with D possibly TRBD1 on 5 matching bases. CDR3 size: 15 residues. Germline V gene lookup returns CDR1 LGHNA and CDR2 YSLEER. V was pared by 1 base and J by 6 bases, with 13 bases between. CDR3 protein: CASSQAFTGSQPQHF. The CDR3 DNA reads TGCGCCAGCAGCCAAGCCTTTACAGGTAGTCAGCCCCAGCATTTT.

This rearrangement joins TRBV11-3 to TRBJ2-2; 11 bases agree with TRBD2. Losses at the gene ends were 3 bases for V and 3 bases for J; bases not matched to a gene: 0. The germline CDR1 and CDR2 sequences are SGHNT and YENEEA. There are 15 residues in the CDR3. This chain's CDR3 is CASSLGLADTGELFF. The CDR3 coding sequence is TGTGCCAGCAGCTTGGGACTAGCGGACACCGGGGAGCTGTTTTTT.

The chain couples TRBV15 to TRBJ2-7; TRBD1 agrees at 7 bases. V dropped 0 bases and J dropped 2; count of bases not matched to a gene: 7. The V gene's germline CDR1 is LNHNV and CDR2 YYDKDF (reference sequence). This CDR3 comprises 16 residues. This chain's CDR3 is CATSREIGTAPYEQYF. DNA for the CDR3: TGTGCCACCAGCAGAGAAATAGGGACAGCACCCTACGAGCAGTACTTC.

Here the CDR3 DNA reads TGTGCCAGTAGTATAGGACAGGGTACCGGGGAGCTGTTTTTT. Amino acids: CASSIGQGTGELFF. This chain links TRBV19 with TRBJ2-2; 7 bases line up with TRBD1. With V trimmed by 1 base and J by 5 bases, 1 base remained unmatched. Germline loops: CDR1 LNHDA, CDR2 SQIVND (reference sequence). This CDR3 has 14 residues.

Concerning this clone: This likely comes from a read error, as the CDR3 has no conserved phenylalanine or tryptophan at its end. It is unclear where the CDR3 begins or ends on the DNA, so no DNA is shown, and the CDR3 is as TCRdb lists it. The chain uses TRBV27 and TRBJ2-3; the table names TRBD2, a call not compared with the DNA. Looked up from germline, CDR1 is MNHEY and CDR2 is SMNVEV (reference sequence). The CDR3 length equals 14 residues, ends included. The CDR3 sequence is CASSLSGVVGIHRG.

The chain employs TRBV29-1 and TRBJ2-1; perhaps TRBD2 as D (5 bases). Germline loops: CDR1 SQVTM, CDR2 ANQGSEA. V shed 4 bases and J shed 1 base, with 14 bases lying between them. The CDR3 is made up of 15 amino acids. CDR3 sequence (DNA): TGCAGCGTTGCCTTTGGGTCGGGGTCCTACAATGAGCAGTTCTTC. This codes for CSVAFGSGSYNEQFF.

The genes are TRBV7-8 and TRBJ2-1, with 8 nucleotides matching TRBD1. This CDR3 contains 15 residues. The J segment lost 9 bases and the V segment lost 5 bases, leaving 12 bases of the junction unmatched. From germline, CDR1 is SGHVS and CDR2 FQNEAQ. The CDR3 sequence: CASSTRMGQAPEQFF. CDR3 bases: TGTGCCAGCAGCACGAGGATGGGACAGGCACCTGAGCAGTTCTTC.

The chain is built from TRBV4-2 and TRBJ1-5; TRBD1 might be the D (6 bases). This CDR3 spans 16 amino acids. CDR1 LGHNA and CDR2 YNFKEQ come from the germline V gene. Between the trimmed V and J ends, which lost 3 bases and 3 bases, there was a span of 15 bases. CDR3 protein: CASSHLAGADNQPQHF. CDR3 DNA: TGTGCCAGCAGCCATTTAGCGGGGGCAGACAATCAGCCCCAGCATTTT.

J is TRBJ1-2 and V is TRBV4-2; perhaps TRBD1 as D (5 bases). This CDR3 comprises 17 residues. Germline CDR1 and CDR2: LGHNA and YNFKEQ. Trimming took 5 bases from V and 7 from J, leaving 26 bases between them. Written as DNA, the CDR3 is TGTGCCAGCAGCGAGACGAGTCGTGGCAGGGAAGGTGGTGGCTACACCTTC. Its protein product is CASSETSRGREGGGYTF.

The chain has TRBV7-9 and TRBJ1-5; D might be TRBD1 (6 bases). V lost 5 bases and J 7 bases, leaving 18 bases between the germline ends. The CDR3 runs to 15 residues. Germline V gene lookup returns CDR1 SEHNR and CDR2 FQNEAQ (reference sequence). The CDR3 nucleotides read TGTGCCAGCAGCCCTGGAAACTCAGGGGTCCAGCCCCAGCATTTT. Translating gives CASSPGNSGVQPQHF.

The genes are TRBV14 and TRBJ1-2; 7 bases line up with TRBD1. The germline V gene has CDR1 SGHDN and CDR2 FVKESK. CDR3 length: 15 amino acids. V was pared by 0 bases and J by 6 bases, with 7 bases of the junction left unmatched. The CDR3 loop reads CASSQEKGARDGYTF. The CDR3 DNA sequence: TGTGCCAGCAGCCAAGAGAAGGGGGCGCGCGATGGCTACACCTTC.

Of note for this clone: Other nucleotide sequences in the sample specify the same CDR3. V gene TRBV2 combines with J gene TRBJ2-5; the match to TRBD2 covers 8 bases. The ends lost 4 bases at V and 5 bases at J; junction bases unmatched: 9. The germline V gene encodes CDR1 SNHLY and CDR2 FYNNEI. The CDR3 consists of 15 residues. This CDR3 reads CASSGSSGVRETQYF. The CDR3 bases are TGTGCCAGCAGTGGCAGTAGCGGGGTGCGGGAGACCCAGTACTTC.

This chain links TRBV13 with TRBJ2-1, with 13 nucleotides matching TRBD2. Germline V lookup: CDR1 PRHDT, CDR2 FYEKMQ (reference sequence). This CDR3 is 15 amino acids long. V was pared by 3 bases and J by 9 bases, with 5 bases of the junction left unmatched. CDR3: CASSFRTSGGGEQFF. The CDR3 DNA reads TGTGCCAGCAGCTTTCGGACTAGCGGGGGCGGTGAGCAGTTCTTC.

V gene TRBV28 combines with J gene TRBJ2-7; 11 nucleotides match TRBD1. There are 15 residues in the CDR3. V shed 6 bases, J shed 6 bases, and the junction held 10 bases outside the gene matches. Germline V gives CDR1 MDHEN, CDR2 SYDVKM. The CDR3 region is CASSWPTGTGGEQYF. The CDR3 DNA follows: TGTGCCAGCAGCTGGCCTACCGGGACAGGGGGCGAGCAGTACTTC.

The sample holds one count of this clone. V usage is TRBV6-1 and J usage is TRBJ2-6, with D uncertain. The germline V and J ends were trimmed by 7 bases and 4 bases, with 14 bases remaining between them. In germline, CDR1 is MNHNS, CDR2 SASEGT. This CDR3 comprises 15 residues. The CDR3 DNA sequence: TGTGCCAGCAATCCCATGGGCGCCGGGGCCAACGTCCTGACTTTC. Its translation: CASNPMGAGANVLTF.

In this sample, this clone turned up a few times. The chain links TRBV4-1 to TRBJ2-3; 13 bases agree with TRBD2. CDR1 is MGHRA, CDR2 YSYEKL, per germline. The V gene end was trimmed by 0 bases and the J gene end by 6 bases; junction bases not matched to a gene: 6. This CDR3 region has 17 residues. In DNA, the CDR3 is TGCGCCAGCAGCCAAGATGAGACTAGCGGGGGGTGGGATACGCAGTATTTT. The encoded protein is CASSQDETSGGWDTQYF.

The V call is TRBV27, the J call TRBJ2-3; perhaps TRBD1 as D (6 bases). CDR1 and CDR2 (germline): MNHEY, SMNVEV (reference sequence). The CDR3 is 19 residues long. Trimming shortened V by 0 bases and J by 4 bases, and 23 bases separated the two germline ends. The CDR3 region has the DNA TGTGCCAGCAGTTTATCGAGGTCTGGGGGCGCCGATGGCCCAGATACGCAGTATTTT. Protein product: CASSLSRSGGADGPDTQYF.

This clone was picked up one time. The V call is TRBV2, the J call TRBJ1-3, with D perhaps TRBD1 (5 bases). CDR3 length: 15 amino acids. Germline V gene data show CDR1 as SNHLY and CDR2 as FYNNEI. Trimming took 5 bases from V and 0 from J, leaving 11 bases between them. CDR3 sequence: CASSSQGISGNTIYF. CDR3 coding DNA: TGTGCCAGCAGTTCGCAGGGAATCTCTGGAAACACCATATATTTT.

The rearrangement uses TRBV18 and TRBJ2-5; TRBD2 agrees at 8 bases. Germline V gene sequence: CDR1 KGHSH, CDR2 LQKENI. J gave up 6 bases and V 1 base, and 10 bases lay outside the gene matches. The CDR3 is made up of 16 amino acids. CDR3 region: CASSPQPAGVRKTQYF. DNA of the CDR3: TGTGCCAGCTCACCACAGCCAGCGGGAGTAAGAAAGACCCAGTACTTC.

The rearrangement joins TRBV9 to TRBJ1-2; tentative D call: TRBD1 (6 bases). This CDR3 is built from 16 residues. Deletions cut 4 bases from V and 0 bases from J, with 16 bases between. Germline assignment: CDR1 SGDLS and CDR2 YYNGEE. The CDR3 here is CASSPHGGGANYGYTF. DNA for the CDR3: TGTGCCAGCAGCCCACATGGGGGCGGTGCTAACTATGGCTACACCTTC. Full variable domain (rest looked up from reference TRBV9 and TRBJ1-2): DSGVTQTPKHLITATGQRVTLRCSPRSGDLSVYWYQQSLDQGLQFLIQYYNGEERAKGNILERFSAQQFPDLHSELNLSSLELGDSALYFCASSPHGGGANYGYTFGSGTRLTVV.

The chain is built from TRBV7-2 and TRBJ1-5, with no clear D. The germline gives CDR1 SGHTA, CDR2 FQGNSA. With 3 bases removed from V and 7 bases from J, the gap between germline ends came to 13 bases. CDR3 length equals 14 residues. The CDR3 spells CASSFFLGSQPQHF. The CDR3 coding sequence is TGTGCCAGCAGCTTTTTTCTGGGCAGCCAGCCCCAGCATTTT.

The V and J genes are TRBV19 and TRBJ1-2, with TRBD1 matching over 9 bases. This CDR3 spans 13 amino acids. The trim removed 2 bases at V and 10 bases at J, leaving 5 bases unmatched. Germline V gives CDR1 LNHDA, CDR2 SQIVND (reference sequence). DNA for the CDR3: TGTGCCAGTAGTATAAGGACAGGGGACGCCTACACCTTC. Protein sequence: CASSIRTGDAYTF.

Only one count was recorded for this clone. V gene TRBV6-5 combines with J gene TRBJ2-7; 10 nucleotides agree with TRBD1. Unmatched junction bases numbered 4, after V lost 6 bases and J lost 2 bases. The length of the CDR3 is 14 residues. Germline CDR1 is MNHEY and CDR2 is SVGAGI. This chain's CDR3 is CASRPGTGAYEQYF. CDR3 sequence (DNA): TGTGCCAGCAGACCCGGGACAGGGGCCTACGAGCAGTACTTC.

J is TRBJ1-2 and V is TRBV6-5; tentative D call: TRBD1 (5 bases). The CDR3 extends over 16 amino acids. CDR1 is MNHEY, CDR2 SVGAGI, per germline. The V gene lost 0 bases and the J gene lost 5 bases, with 16 bases spanning the gap. In DNA form, the CDR3 reads TGTGCCAGCAGTTACTCGACCTCCCCCTCAGGGTATGGCTACACCTTC. Translated, it gives CASSYSTSPSGYGYTF.

This clone was seen a handful of times. This chain links TRBV19 with TRBJ2-5; 8 positions agree with TRBD2. CDR3 length equals 14 residues. J lost 6 bases, V lost 6 bases, and 9 bases had no gene match. Germline V gene data show CDR1 as LNHDA and CDR2 as SQIVND (reference sequence). The CDR3 loop is CASSSSGDLQTQYF. The CDR3 DNA reads TGTGCCAGTAGCAGTAGCGGGGACCTACAGACCCAGTACTTC.